The rows below give T cell receptor beta chains drawn from one sample of a study of T cell repertoires in cytomegalovirus infection. TCRdb processed the reads anew with MiXCR; each CDR3 protein has one entry. The sample yields under 250,000 distinct CDR3 sequences, roughly 12% seen once. The sample taken for sequencing was PBMCs. The receptors were sampled from a human donor in good health (CMV status not recorded). Some clones in this sample may be carry-over from other donors' samples. Both conserved end residues are part of each CDR3. Clone sizes are given selectively: once, few, many, or a class where the clone is expanded.

clone size	J gene	V gene	CDR3 protein
-	TRBJ1-1	TRBV6-2/TRBV6-3	CASTHLSGTGIPTEAFF
many	TRBJ2-3	TRBV7-2	CASSLISGGARTDTQYF
many	TRBJ1-5	TRBV12-3/TRBV12-4	CACKGGNQPQHF
many	TRBJ2-7	TRBV7-3	CASSSDGLAGAEQYF
many	TRBJ2-1	TRBV4-3	CASSQDTGGWNEQFF
many	TRBJ2-2	TRBV7-2	CASSLQPSGNTGELFF
-	TRBJ2-7	TRBV19	CASSATGERGQYF
-	TRBJ1-1	TRBV29-1	CSVDRTGDTEAFF
-	TRBJ2-3	TRBV29-1	CSVEPGASLTDTQYF
few	TRBJ1-2	TRBV6-5	CASSSRRDRGPAINGYTF
many	TRBJ1-1	TRBV6-2/TRBV6-3	CASSYIGQGISNTEAFF
few	TRBJ1-1	TRBV29-1	CSGAKSGTTTEAFF
many	TRBJ2-1	TRBV11-3	CASSRGTSVDREQFF
few	TRBJ1-6	TRBV12-3/TRBV12-4	CASSLDQVNSPLHF
few	TRBJ2-2	TRBV5-1	CASSFSGRTDGELFF
many	TRBJ1-1	TRBV7-6	CASSWGQGAREAFF
-	TRBJ1-1	TRBV7-9	CASSFRAVGDEAFF
few	TRBJ2-5	TRBV29-1	CSGGLGQETQYF
-	TRBJ2-1	TRBV6-2/TRBV6-3	CASSLGTVNNEQFF
many	TRBJ1-1	TRBV19	CASSILPGQANTEAFF
many	TRBJ2-5	TRBV24-1	CATSDPGTETQYF
many	TRBJ1-1	TRBV7-2	CASSYSWRGTEAFF
-	TRBJ2-1	TRBV6-2/TRBV6-3	CASSVPGQGPYNEQFF
few	TRBJ2-7	TRBV19	CASSNLRDRGGDEQYF
many	TRBJ2-1	TRBV20-1	CSARETSGSSTYNEQFF
few	TRBJ2-5	TRBV5-1	CASSLKYQETQYF
few	TRBJ2-4	TRBV11-2	CASSSDYRAKNIQYF
many	TRBJ1-4	TRBV7-9	CASSSQGGAQSEKLFF
-	TRBJ1-6	TRBV14	CASSLPGTGKGSPLHF
many	TRBJ2-7	TRBV14	CASSPISGPTVRQYF
few	TRBJ2-4	TRBV28	CASSLMDGAKNIQYF
few	TRBJ2-7	TRBV29-1	CSVKRVSEGEQYF
-	TRBJ1-5	TRBV15	CATSRDANQPQHF
many	TRBJ2-5	TRBV20-1	CSVLGLGHETQYF
-	TRBJ2-2	TRBV5-4	CASAPGGRSGELFF
many	TRBJ1-5	TRBV7-2	CASSWGVNQPQHF
few	TRBJ2-1	TRBV5-1	CASSLLGLRFDEQFF
many	TRBJ2-2	TRBV5-6	CASSPGLAGGPSTGELFF
-	TRBJ2-5	TRBV7-2	CASSPGAPQYF
many	TRBJ1-4	TRBV28	CASSLGVGSNEKLFF
many	TRBJ2-7	TRBV4-3	CASSQDRGLYEQYF